The 19 T cell receptor beta chains reported below all come from one sample, sequenced in a study of beta chain features in type 1 diabetes. Study-wide results and caveats: Among patients with Type 1 diabetes, TCRB CDR3s were moderately but significantly shorter in every one of the four CD4+ subsets.

The study reverse transcribed the entire isolated RNA, so it sequenced expressed TCRB transcripts. Clones were sequenced by immunoSEQ multiplex PCR, and TCRdb holds only the in-frame ones, with some missing. The data contain tens of thousands of clones, 55% to 75% of them singletons. For these receptors, no antigen is known. Source material: Tregs from blood. Source of these receptors: a man aged 18 to 29 with type 1 diabetes.

This clone was seen only once. The V gene is TRBV7-2, the J gene TRBJ2-7; 10 bases align to TRBD1. The ends lost 4 bases at V and 1 base at J; junction bases unmatched: 7. The germline V gene has CDR1 SGHTA and CDR2 FQGNSA. There are 16 residues in the CDR3. The CDR3 loop reads CASSSRWTGGSYEQYF. CDR3 DNA: TGTGCCAGCAGCTCCCGCTGGACAGGGGGGTCCTACGAGCAGTACTTC.

This clone was seen a handful of times. The chain joins TRBV6-6 to TRBJ2-3; D not resolved. This CDR3 is 12 amino acids long. Trimming shortened V by 5 bases and J by 3 bases, and 6 bases separated the two germline ends. CDR1 MNHNY and CDR2 SVGAGI come from the germline V gene (reference sequence). CDR3 sequence: CASSPSTDTQYF. The CDR3 DNA reads as TGTGCCAGCAGTCCTAGTACAGATACGCAGTATTTT.

The chain carries TRBV7-2 and TRBJ2-7; 7 bases are a match to TRBD2. Unmatched junction bases numbered 14, after V lost 1 base and J lost 5 bases. In germline, CDR1 is SGHTA, CDR2 FQGNSA. The CDR3 length is 17 residues. CDR3 DNA sequence: TGTGCCAGCAGCTTAGTACGGGAGGCCCGCTACTCTAACGAGCAGTACTTC. It is translated as CASSLVREARYSNEQYF.

The genes are TRBV14 and TRBJ2-1; 10 bases are a match to TRBD1. Germline-derived CDR1 and CDR2 are SGHDN and FVKESK. Trimming at V came to 0 bases and at J to 7 bases, leaving 9 bases not matched to a gene. This CDR3 has 17 amino acids. The CDR3 DNA reads as TGTGCCAGCAGCCAAGAAACTGGGACAGGGGTTGAAAATGAGCAGTTCTTC. Its protein product is CASSQETGTGVENEQFF. The full variable domain, in which reference TRBV14 and TRBJ2-1 provide the parts outside the CDR3, is EAGVTQFPSHSVIEKGQTVTLRCDPISGHDNLYWYRRVMGKEIKFLLHFVKESKQDESGMPNNRFLAERTGGTYSTLKVQPAELEDSGVYFCASSQETGTGVENEQFFGPGTRLTVL.

This sequence joins TRBV6-6 and TRBJ2-7; D is uncertain. Looked up from germline, CDR1 is MNHNY and CDR2 is SVGAGI (reference sequence). The V gene lost 5 bases and the J gene lost 7 bases, with 12 bases spanning the gap. This CDR3 has 12 residues. CDR3 nucleotides: TGTGCCAGCAGTCCCGGAGATCGTGAGCAGTACTTC. Amino acid sequence: CASSPGDREQYF.

V is TRBV6-6 and J is TRBJ2-1; no definite D call. The length of the CDR3 is 11 residues. The germline V gene has CDR1 MNHNY and CDR2 SVGAGI (reference sequence). V shed 2 bases and J shed 15 bases, with 11 bases lying between them. The CDR3 coding sequence is TGTGCCAGCAGTTACCAGACTGAACGGTTCTTC. It encodes CASSYQTERFF.

The chain joins TRBV27 to TRBJ2-1; 10 bases fit TRBD2. CDR3 size: 16 residues. Germline lookup yields CDR1 MNHEY and CDR2 SMNVEV (reference sequence). J lost 4 bases, V lost 5 bases, and 8 bases had no gene match. The CDR3 here is CASSLLSGRDYNEQFF. DNA for the CDR3: TGTGCCAGCAGTCTCCTCAGCGGGAGGGATTACAATGAGCAGTTCTTC.

The V call is TRBV5-5, the J call TRBJ2-2, with TRBD1 matching over 8 bases. Unmatched junction bases numbered 8, after V lost 3 bases and J lost 4 bases. The CDR3 covers 16 residues. CDR1 is SGHKS, CDR2 YYEKEE, per germline (reference sequence). Written as DNA, the CDR3 is TGTGCCAGCAGCTCACAGGGGGGAGTTGGCACCGGGGAGCTGTTTTTT. Protein: CASSSQGGVGTGELFF.

This clone was seen a few times. The chain links TRBV28 to TRBJ1-5, with TRBD1 matching over 7 bases. The CDR3 loop spans 17 amino acids. Germline lookup yields CDR1 MDHEN and CDR2 SYDVKM. Trimming removed 6 bases from V and 3 bases from J; junction bases left unmatched: 14. For the CDR3, the DNA is TGTGCCAGCAGCCAGAGGCGCGGGACAGCTTCCAATCAGCCCCAGCATTTT. It is translated as CASSQRRGTASNQPQHF.

This chain joins TRBV7-2 and TRBJ2-5; TRBD2 aligns across 8 bases. Trimming took 5 bases from V and 2 from J; bases not matched to a gene: 7. The CDR3 contains 15 residues. Germline V gives CDR1 SGHTA, CDR2 FQGNSA. The CDR3 sequence is CASSPQRGTQETQYF. CDR3 nucleotide sequence: TGTGCCAGCAGCCCTCAGCGGGGGACACAAGAGACCCAGTACTTC.

This clone was recorded a few times. V and J are TRBV11-2 and TRBJ2-3; D is possibly TRBD1 (6 bases). V was clipped by 2 bases and J by 4 bases, with 13 bases between them. CDR1 is SGHAT, CDR2 FQNNGV, per germline. This CDR3 has 15 residues. The CDR3 reads CASSLTGTHPDTQYF. As DNA, the CDR3 is TGTGCCAGCAGCTTAACCGGGACACATCCAGATACGCAGTATTTT.

The rearrangement uses TRBV11-1 and TRBJ2-5, with D uncertain. Trimming stripped 1 base from V and 2 bases from J, with 17 bases between. The CDR3 extends over 17 amino acids. The germline V gene encodes CDR1 SGHAT and CDR2 FQDESV (reference sequence). CDR3 amino acids: CASSLEFGRKKQETQYF. The CDR3 DNA sequence: TGTGCCAGCAGCTTAGAATTCGGCAGGAAAAAACAAGAGACCCAGTACTTC.

This clone was found once. V and J are TRBV5-1 and TRBJ2-3; D possibly corresponds to TRBD2 (6 bases). There are 13 residues in the CDR3. Deletions cut 5 bases from V and 2 bases from J, with 9 bases between. Germline assignment: CDR1 SGHRS and CDR2 YFSETQ. The CDR3 nucleotides are TGCGCCAGCAGGCGGGACTCCACAGATACGCAGTATTTT. This gives the protein CASRRDSTDTQYF.

This chain links TRBV29-1 with TRBJ2-7, with TRBD2 matching over 13 bases. V shed 7 bases, J shed 6 bases, and the junction held 15 bases outside the gene matches. The CDR3 runs 16 residues. Germline V CDR1 and CDR2: SQVTM, ANQGSEA. CDR3 DNA sequence: TGCAGCGCAAAAACTAGCGGGGGGGCAACTTCTTCCGAGCAGTACTTC. Translating it yields CSAKTSGGATSSEQYF.

The genes are TRBV18 and TRBJ1-1, with a possible D match to TRBD1 (5 bases). The germline CDR1 and CDR2 sequences are KGHSH and LQKENI. V lost 0 bases and J lost 10, with 12 bases in between. The CDR3 runs to 13 residues. CDR3 in DNA: TGTGCCAGCTCACCACCGGGACTAATAACAGCTTTCTTT. This gives the protein CASSPPGLITAFF.

In this sample, this clone turned up a few times. The genes are TRBV7-7 and TRBJ1-1; possibly TRBD1 for D (6 bases). The germline V and J ends were trimmed by 6 bases and 7 bases, with 15 bases remaining between them. Germline values: CDR1 SSHAT, CDR2 FNYEAQ (reference sequence). This CDR3 comprises 13 residues. CDR3 DNA: TGTGCCAGCAGTTACACAACAGGGAGTGAAGCTTTCTTT. Encoded protein: CASSYTTGSEAFF. Filled out from reference TRBV7-7 and TRBJ1-1, the complete variable domain reads GAGVSQSPRYKVTKRGQDVTLRCDPISSHATLYWYQQALGQGPEFLTYFNYEAQPDKSGLPSDRFSAERPEGSISTLTIQRTEQRDSAMYRCASSYTTGSEAFFGQGTRLTVV.

The CDR3 protein is CASSQDLPLADNEQYF. The CDR3 DNA reads TGCGCCAGCAGCCAAGATCTCCCACTAGCGGATAACGAGCAGTACTTC. The chain couples TRBV4-1 to TRBJ2-7; 8 nucleotides align to TRBD2. The J segment lost 5 bases and the V segment lost 0 bases, leaving 9 bases of the junction unmatched. CDR3 length: 16 amino acids. Germline CDR1 and CDR2: MGHRA and YSYEKL.

This clone has a single count. The genes are TRBV2 and TRBJ2-2; 8 positions match TRBD2. Looked up from germline, CDR1 is SNHLY and CDR2 is FYNNEI. The CDR3 is 14 residues long. V dropped 0 bases and J dropped 6; count of bases not matched to a gene: 0. Here the CDR3 reads CASSEARGAGELFF. For the CDR3, the DNA is TGTGCCAGCAGTGAAGCGCGGGGGGCCGGGGAGCTGTTTTTT.

The chain couples TRBV19 to TRBJ2-3; 10 bases align to TRBD2. V trimming: 5 bases; J trimming: 6 bases; junction bases outside the gene matches: 17. The CDR3 consists of 18 residues. CDR1 and CDR2 from the germline V gene are LNHDA and SQIVND (reference sequence). CDR3 nucleotide sequence: TGTGCCAGTAGTTTCAGAATAAAAAGCGGGAGGGCCCGCGATACGCAGTATTTT. Its protein product is CASSFRIKSGRARDTQYF.